These 21 T cell receptor beta chains originate from one sample sequenced in a study of blood T cell repertoires in COVID-19. Produced via immunoSEQ multiplex PCR; TCRdb's table is partial and in-frame only. The sample yields about 34,000 clones, around 84% seen once. The sample was peripheral blood. The receptors were sampled from a human donor with acute or convalescent COVID-19. The donor label of this sample is uncertain.

This clone was seen a few times. The chain is built from TRBV24-1 and TRBJ1-5, with D possibly TRBD1 on 6 matching bases. This CDR3 is built from 17 residues. Germline V gene data show CDR1 as KGHDR and CDR2 as SFDVKD. V was clipped by 3 bases and J by 1 base, with 15 bases between them. The CDR3 DNA sequence: TGTGCCACCAGTGATGCAAGGGGGGGTGGAAGCAATCAGCCCCAGCATTTT. Its translation: CATSDARGGGSNQPQHF.

The V and J genes are TRBV10-1 and TRBJ1-1; D remains unclear. The CDR3 consists of 13 residues. Deletions cut 8 bases from V and 0 bases from J, with 10 bases between. Per germline, CDR1 WNHNN and CDR2 SYGVQD (reference sequence). CDR3 amino acids: CASRSEVNTEAFF. The DNA for the CDR3 is TGCGCCAGCCGTTCTGAGGTGAACACTGAAGCTTTCTTT.

The chain couples TRBV19 to TRBJ1-1; weak D call: TRBD1 (6 bases). There are 15 residues in the CDR3. V dropped 2 bases and J dropped 0 bases, with 10 bases sitting between them. Germline CDR1 LNHDA, CDR2 SQIVND (reference sequence). The DNA of the CDR3 is TGTGCCAGTAGTATAAGGACAGCTCTGAACACTGAAGCTTTCTTT. It translates to CASSIRTALNTEAFF.

This chain joins TRBV6-5 and TRBJ2-7, with D possibly being TRBD1 (6 bases). The V and J ends lost 2 bases and 4 bases respectively, with 9 bases between them. CDR3 length equals 13 residues. CDR1 is MNHEY, CDR2 SVGAGI, per germline. DNA of the CDR3: TGTGCCAGCAGTTACCGCAGGGGTTACGAGCAGTACTTC. Translation gives CASSYRRGYEQYF.

This chain uses TRBV7-2 with TRBJ1-1; unclear D gene. The CDR3 spans 13 residues. V lost 5 bases and J lost 3, with 10 bases in between. Germline V lookup: CDR1 SGHTA, CDR2 FQGNSA. The CDR3 DNA reads as TGTGCCAGCAGCCCCATGCAGGACACTGAAGCTTTCTTT. Translation gives CASSPMQDTEAFF.

The genes are TRBV7-9 and TRBJ1-3; D not certain. This CDR3 comprises 10 residues. Trimming left V 9 bases short and J 6 bases short, with 6 bases between. The V gene's germline CDR1 is SEHNR and CDR2 FQNEAQ (reference sequence). The DNA for the CDR3 is TGTGCCAGGGGCGAAAACACCATATATTTT. Protein sequence: CARGENTIYF. The full variable domain, with the rest looked up from reference TRBV7-9 and TRBJ1-3, is DTGVSQNPRHKITKRGQNVTFRCDPISEHNRLYWYRQTLGQGPEFLTYFQNEAQLEKSRLLSDRFSAERPKGSFSTLEIQRTEQGDSAMYLCARGENTIYFGEGSWLTVV.

The CDR3 region has the DNA TGTGCCACCCGGGACAGGGTCGCCGGGGAGCTGTTTTTT. This translates into CATRDRVAGELFF. V gene TRBV24-1 combines with J gene TRBJ2-2; 9 positions agree with TRBD1. J lost 6 bases, V lost 9 bases, and 4 bases had no gene match. Per the germline V gene, CDR1 is KGHDR and CDR2 is SFDVKD. The CDR3 sequence is 13 residues long.

The J gene is TRBJ2-3, the V gene TRBV9, with D possibly TRBD2 on 6 matching bases. This CDR3 has 13 amino acids. CDR1 SGDLS and CDR2 YYNGEE come from the germline V gene. The ends were cut back, 0 bases at V and 11 bases at J, with 13 bases in the middle. In nucleotides, the CDR3 is TGTGCCAGCAGCGTAGCTACCGGGAGAGGGCAGTATTTT. Protein: CASSVATGRGQYF.

The chain combines TRBV3-1 (or the pseudogene TRBV3-2) with TRBJ1-2; 9 bases are shared with TRBD1. The CDR3 sequence is 18 residues long. The germline gives CDR1 LGHDT, CDR2 YNNKEL (reference sequence). V shed 0 bases, J shed 0 bases, and the junction held 8 bases outside the gene matches. The CDR3 nucleotides are TGTGCCAGCAGCCAAGATGGGACAGGGCCACTAGCTAACTATGGCTACACCTTC. Translated: CASSQDGTGPLANYGYTF.

The genes are TRBV28 and TRBJ2-6; 7 positions agree with TRBD1. Looked up from germline, CDR1 is MDHEN and CDR2 is SYDVKM. The CDR3 runs 15 residues. The ends lost 6 bases at V and 1 base at J; junction bases unmatched: 3. CDR3 DNA sequence: TGTGCCAGCAGGCGACAGGGATCTGGGGCCAACGTCCTGACTTTC. This encodes CASRRQGSGANVLTF.

The rearrangement links TRBV5-5 to TRBJ1-3; 8 nucleotides line up with TRBD1. CDR3 length: 15 residues. The germline V gene encodes CDR1 SGHKS and CDR2 YYEKEE (reference sequence). The junction had 8 bases not matched to a gene; V was cut back by 5 bases and J by 4 bases. The CDR3 sequence: CASSLDRGAGNTIYF. The CDR3 nucleotides are TGTGCCAGCAGTCTCGACAGGGGAGCAGGAAACACCATATATTTT.

This chain links TRBV14 with TRBJ1-6; the D is unclear. CDR1 is SGHDN, CDR2 FVKESK, per germline. V was clipped by 0 bases and J by 10 bases, with 10 bases between them. The CDR3 is made up of 14 amino acids. CDR3 DNA: TGTGCCAGCAGCCAAGAGGTACAAACCTCACCCCTCCACTTT. Translating it yields CASSQEVQTSPLHF.

This clone occurred a few times. The chain carries TRBV6-1 and TRBJ1-2; perhaps TRBD1 as D (6 bases). CDR1 MNHNS and CDR2 SASEGT come from the germline V gene. With 1 base removed from V and 10 bases from J, the gap between germline ends came to 16 bases. The length of the CDR3 is 14 residues. The DNA for the CDR3 is TGTGCCAGCAGTGAAGAGTACAGGGTAATGGACTACACCTTC. Translated: CASSEEYRVMDYTF.

The rearrangement joins TRBV27 to TRBJ1-5; D might be TRBD1 (6 bases). Germline V gives CDR1 MNHEY, CDR2 SMNVEV (reference sequence). V lost 6 bases and J 4 bases, leaving 10 bases between the germline ends. This CDR3 is built from 13 residues. CDR3 DNA: TGTGCCAGCAGATCACAGGGTAATCAGCCCCAGCATTTT. Translation: CASRSQGNQPQHF.

J is TRBJ1-4 and V is TRBV5-1; D perhaps matches TRBD1 (6 bases). CDR1 is SGHRS, CDR2 YFSETQ, per germline. CDR3 length: 14 amino acids. Trimming stripped 7 bases from V and 0 bases from J, with 10 bases between. The CDR3 DNA reads TGCGCCAGCTCAAGGGGGACAACTAATGAAAAACTGTTTTTT. This encodes CASSRGTTNEKLFF.

The genes are TRBV3-1 (or the pseudogene TRBV3-2) and TRBJ2-7; no reliable D call. Germline CDR1 and CDR2: LGHDT and YNNKEL (reference sequence). V was cut by 4 bases and J by 6 bases, with 10 bases left in between. This CDR3 spans 12 amino acids. CDR3 in amino acids: CASSPRVGEQYF. CDR3 coding DNA: TGTGCCAGCAGCCCCCGGGTGGGCGAGCAGTACTTC.

The gene calls are TRBV12-5 and TRBJ2-1; no clear D gene. The V gene's germline CDR1 is LGHNT and CDR2 FRNRAP. The CDR3 spans 12 residues. The V gene lost 0 bases and the J gene lost 9 bases, with 6 bases spanning the gap. In DNA form, the CDR3 reads TGTGCTAGTGGTTTGGTGTATTCTGAGCAGTTCTTC. Amino acids: CASGLVYSEQFF.

The chain joins TRBV28 to TRBJ2-1; maybe TRBD1 (5 bases). From germline, CDR1 is MDHEN and CDR2 SYDVKM. The CDR3 covers 15 residues. The germline V and J ends were trimmed by 6 bases and 8 bases, with 20 bases remaining between them. The CDR3 reads CASSPGGQGHHEQFF. DNA for the CDR3: TGTGCCAGCAGCCCAGGTGGCCAGGGCCATCATGAGCAGTTCTTC.

This chain connects TRBV7-9 to TRBJ1-2; 7 positions agree with TRBD1. Germline loops: CDR1 SEHNR, CDR2 FQNEAQ (reference sequence). V lost 5 bases to trimming and J lost 8 bases; unmatched junction nucleotides: 14. The CDR3 runs to 15 residues. The CDR3 nucleotides are TGTGCCAGCAGCGCCCAGGCGGGCTGGACAGGCGGCTACACCTTC. This sequence encodes CASSAQAGWTGGYTF.

This chain links TRBV5-6 with TRBJ1-4, with 9 bases identical to TRBD1. The CDR3 is 17 residues long. V lost 1 base to trimming and J lost 7 bases; unmatched junction nucleotides: 11. Germline CDR1 is SGHDT and CDR2 is YYEEEE. CDR3 sequence: CASSLSRDRDWGEKLFF. CDR3 DNA sequence: TGTGCCAGCAGCTTGTCCCGGGACAGGGATTGGGGTGAAAAACTGTTTTTT.

This chain connects TRBV20-1 to TRBJ2-7; the D gene is possibly TRBD2 (5 bases). This CDR3 is built from 15 residues. Trimming cost V 3 bases and J 2 bases, with 17 bases left between them. CDR1 and CDR2 (germline): DFQATT, SNEGSKA (reference sequence). CDR3 amino acids: CSASARHRGAYEQYF. Written as DNA, the CDR3 is TGCAGTGCTAGTGCCCGGCATCGGGGAGCCTACGAGCAGTACTTC.